Below, one T cell receptor beta chain is given with its context. The antigen is not known. This sample was taken from a study of cytomegalovirus exposure and HLA in healthy donors. On the study more broadly: The use of the same platform for the 90 to 150 validation repertoires and the roughly 700 first-cohort repertoires was reported by a later analysis. Study results and caveats: It was approximately 160 TCR beta chains that were listed as cytomegalovirus-associated. Clusters of TCRs from the first cohort tended to co-occur in the 120 validation repertoires (as a later analysis found). A few chains tied to CMV proved CMV antigen-specific in vitro.

Measured with immunoSEQ multiplex PCR; TCRdb has only the in-frame clones, and not every one. The sample holds 100,000 to 150,000 clones, approximately 88% seen once. The V and J ends lost 6 bases and 6 bases, in that order; junction bases with no gene match: 16. This CDR3 has 17 residues. Germline V CDR1 and CDR2: SNHLY, FYNNEI. The clonotype was recovered from a man aged 18-30 years in good health and CMV-seronegative. Sequencing input: PBMCs. The V and J genes are TRBV2 and TRBJ2-2; 7 positions match TRBD2. The CDR3 region is CASSRGEIYVYAGELFF. Here the CDR3 DNA reads TGTGCCAGCAGCCGGGGGGAAATATATGTTTATGCCGGGGAGCTGTTTTTT.